Below, 8 T cell receptor beta chains from the same sample are listed, as sequenced in a study of CD8+ T cells in alopecia areata. Investigators isolated RNA and reverse transcribed it into cDNA to act as the sequencing template. The data were produced by immunoSEQ multiplex PCR, yet TCRdb's version contains in-frame clones alone and is incomplete. The table includes under 150,000 clones, approximately 80% detected once. Specified treatment: oral pan-JAK inhibitor, 5-10 mg twice daily. The sample in question was CD8+ T cells sorted from blood, obtained at week 4, from a patient treated with tofacitinib. The receptors originated from a human donor with alopecia areata.

This rearrangement joins TRBV6-6 to TRBJ1-2, with 7 nucleotides matching TRBD1. The CDR3 is 13 residues long. CDR1 is MNHNY, CDR2 SVGAGI, per germline (reference sequence). The V and J ends lost 7 bases and 3 bases, in that order; junction bases with no gene match: 5. DNA of the CDR3: TGTGCCAGCACCGGGGACAGCGACTATGGCTACACCTTC. This translates into CASTGDSDYGYTF.

Remarks on this clone: In the same sample, other DNA sequences code for this CDR3. This chain links TRBV7-9 with TRBJ1-6, with 7 bases fitting TRBD1. Per germline, CDR1 SEHNR and CDR2 FQNEAQ (reference sequence). The CDR3 has 14 residues. The trim removed 4 bases at V and 7 bases at J, leaving 4 bases unmatched. CDR3 sequence reads: CASSSRQGNSPLHF. Written as DNA, the CDR3 is TGTGCCAGCAGCTCTCGACAGGGAAATTCACCCCTCCACTTT.

The chain links TRBV6-5 to TRBJ2-1, with D hard to call. The CDR3 has 13 amino acids. The V gene lost 6 bases and the J gene lost 7 bases, with 13 bases spanning the gap. Germline CDR1 reads MNHEY; CDR2 reads SVGAGI. The CDR3 DNA follows: TGTGCCAGCAGCCCACCAACACGGAATGAGCAGTTCTTC. This codes for CASSPPTRNEQFF.

The rearrangement links TRBV4-1 to TRBJ2-7; 11 bases line up with TRBD1. The V gene's germline CDR1 is MGHRA and CDR2 YSYEKL. The CDR3 has 16 amino acids. The V gene end was trimmed by 0 bases and the J gene end by 3 bases; junction bases not matched to a gene: 4. CDR3 amino acids: CASSQEIGTGGYEQYF. For the CDR3, the DNA is TGCGCCAGCAGCCAAGAAATCGGGACAGGGGGCTACGAGCAGTACTTC.

V is TRBV6-6 and J is TRBJ2-3, with D uncertain. This CDR3 contains 15 residues. Trimming took 7 bases from V and 0 from J, leaving 14 bases between them. Per germline, CDR1 MNHNY and CDR2 SVGAGI (reference sequence). The CDR3 DNA reads as TGTGCCAGCATCCCTCGTCAGACTAGCACAGATACGCAGTATTTT. Residues: CASIPRQTSTDTQYF.

The rearrangement joins TRBV29-1 to TRBJ2-5; TRBD1 or TRBD2 may be the D gene (5 bases each). This CDR3 spans 14 amino acids. Trimming left V 1 base short and J 2 bases short, with 11 bases between. From germline, CDR1 is SQVTM and CDR2 ANQGSEA. The CDR3 DNA reads as TGCAGCGTTGAAGGGGGACCCTCACAAGAGACCCAGTACTTC. Amino acid sequence: CSVEGGPSQETQYF.

The chain has TRBV19 and TRBJ2-7, with 9 bases aligning to TRBD1. Germline values: CDR1 LNHDA, CDR2 SQIVND (reference sequence). This CDR3 is built from 13 residues. Unmatched junction bases numbered 5, after V lost 7 bases and J lost 4 bases. CDR3 coding DNA: TGTGCCAGTACCCCGGGACAGGGATACGAGCAGTACTTC. Protein sequence: CASTPGQGYEQYF.

The V and J genes are TRBV7-9 and TRBJ2-2; 9 nucleotides agree with TRBD2. From germline, CDR1 is SEHNR and CDR2 FQNEAQ (reference sequence). The CDR3 consists of 16 residues. V lost 1 base to trimming and J lost 5 bases; unmatched junction nucleotides: 5. CDR3 region: CASSLEGLADTGELFF. For the CDR3, the DNA is TGTGCCAGCAGCTTAGAGGGACTAGCCGATACCGGGGAGCTGTTTTTT.